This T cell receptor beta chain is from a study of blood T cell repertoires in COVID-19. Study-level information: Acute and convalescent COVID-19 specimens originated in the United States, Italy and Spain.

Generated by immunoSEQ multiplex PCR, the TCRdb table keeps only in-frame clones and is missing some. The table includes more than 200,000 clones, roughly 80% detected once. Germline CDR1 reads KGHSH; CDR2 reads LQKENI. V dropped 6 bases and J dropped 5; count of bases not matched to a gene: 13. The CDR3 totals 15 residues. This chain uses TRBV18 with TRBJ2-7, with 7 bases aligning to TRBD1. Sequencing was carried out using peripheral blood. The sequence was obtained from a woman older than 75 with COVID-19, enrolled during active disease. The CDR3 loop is CASSLTQGIMNEQYF. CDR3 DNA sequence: TGTGCCAGCTCCCTAACACAGGGGATCATGAACGAGCAGTACTTC.